A single sample gave rise to the 28 T cell receptor beta chains below, sequenced in a study of shared clonotypes between healthy human individuals. Naive CD8 isolation took CD45RO-negative cells positively selected for CCR7 and excluded terminally differentiated effector memory CD45RA+ cells. TCRdb's table, derived via immunoSEQ multiplex PCR, lists solely in-frame clones and lacks some. The repertoire holds around 620,000 clones, with 85% to 95% as singletons. Sequenced material: naive CD8+ T cells sorted from blood. The receptors shown here come from a woman in her 30s in good health.

V and J are TRBV11-1 and TRBJ1-2; unclear D gene. Germline V gives CDR1 SGHAT, CDR2 FQDESV (reference sequence). The CDR3 sequence is 15 residues long. The germline V and J ends were trimmed by 4 bases and 4 bases, with 16 bases remaining between them. The CDR3 nucleotides read TGTGCCAGCAGCTCCGTGGGCGTTAACGGCTATGGCTACACCTTC. Its translation: CASSSVGVNGYGYTF.

A remark on this clone: Within the sample, other DNA sequences also encode this same CDR3. This rearrangement joins TRBV28 to TRBJ1-5; weak D call: TRBD1 (5 bases). The CDR3 is made up of 14 amino acids. With 5 bases removed from V and 1 base from J, the gap between germline ends came to 9 bases. Per germline, CDR1 MDHEN and CDR2 SYDVKM. The CDR3 coding sequence is TGTGCCAGCAGTCTAGGGACGAGCAATCAGCCCCAGCATTTT. Its protein is CASSLGTSNQPQHF.

The V gene is TRBV4-1, the J gene TRBJ2-5; no definite D call. From germline, CDR1 is MGHRA and CDR2 YSYEKL. Trimming took 3 bases from V and 11 from J, leaving 16 bases between them. The CDR3 totals 13 residues. Here the CDR3 reads CASSHADGSEQYF. The CDR3 bases are TGCGCCAGCAGCCACGCGGACGGGTCGGAGCAGTACTTC.

This clone appeared once. The chain is built from TRBV5-8 and TRBJ1-1, with D possibly matching TRBD1 (6 bases). This CDR3 is 11 amino acids long. Germline CDR1 and CDR2: SGHTS and YDEGEE. The ends were cut back, 5 bases at V and 11 bases at J, with 13 bases in the middle. The CDR3 sequence: CASSWGQRAFF. CDR3 DNA sequence: TGTGCCAGCAGTTGGGGGCAGAGGGCTTTCTTT.

The chain joins TRBV20-1 to TRBJ2-7, with D unresolved. V gave up 8 bases and J gave up 2 bases, with 10 bases separating them. Germline values: CDR1 DFQATT, CDR2 SNEGSKA (reference sequence). The CDR3 has 11 amino acids. The CDR3 DNA reads as TGCAGTACTCAGCGCACCTACGAGCAGTACTTC. It is translated as CSTQRTYEQYF.

This sequence joins TRBV5-6 and TRBJ2-1, with D maybe TRBD1 (5 bases). CDR1 SGHDT and CDR2 YYEEEE come from the germline V gene. This CDR3 has 16 residues. Trimming took off 2 bases at V and 0 bases at J, with 12 bases between the two ends. Written as DNA, the CDR3 is TGTGCCAGCAGCTTTACAACAGGATACTCCTACAATGAGCAGTTCTTC. Protein product: CASSFTTGYSYNEQFF.

The chain joins TRBV28 to TRBJ1-5, with D tentatively TRBD1 (6 bases). CDR1 MDHEN and CDR2 SYDVKM come from the germline V gene. This CDR3 spans 14 amino acids. V was trimmed by 5 bases and J by 1 base, leaving 9 bases between them. CDR3 protein: CASSKQGSNQPQHF. The CDR3 region has the DNA TGTGCCAGCAGTAAACAGGGAAGCAATCAGCCCCAGCATTTT.

The chain joins TRBV5-4 to TRBJ2-1; 12 nucleotides align to TRBD2. V lost 4 bases and J lost 6; bases outside the gene matches: 2. Germline CDR1 is SGHNT and CDR2 is YYREEE (reference sequence). The CDR3 loop spans 14 amino acids. CDR3 residues: CASSPTSGGNEQFF. DNA of the CDR3: TGTGCCAGCAGCCCGACTAGCGGGGGCAATGAGCAGTTCTTC. The whole variable domain, filled in from reference TRBV5-4 and TRBJ2-1, reads ETGVTQSPTHLIKTRGQQVTLRCSSQSGHNTVSWYQQALGQGPQFIFQYYREEENGRGNFPPRFSGLQFPNYSSELNVNALELDDSALYLCASSPTSGGNEQFFGPGTRLTVL.

This rearrangement joins TRBV19 to TRBJ1-2; no definite D call. The CDR3 length is 12 residues. Trimming removed 7 bases from V and 6 bases from J, with 12 bases in between. Germline assignment: CDR1 LNHDA and CDR2 SQIVND (reference sequence). CDR3 in amino acids: CASTSPGHGYTF. The CDR3 DNA follows: TGTGCCAGTACGTCCCCAGGTCATGGCTACACCTTC. The complete variable domain, with remaining parts taken from reference TRBV19 and TRBJ1-2, reads DGGITQSPKYLFRKEGQNVTLSCEQNLNHDAMYWYRQDPGQGLRLIYYSQIVNDFQKGDIAEGYSVSREKKESFPLTVTSAQKNPTAFYLCASTSPGHGYTFGSGTRLTVV.

The chain couples TRBV29-1 to TRBJ1-3; D not resolved. The CDR3 totals 12 residues. Trimming pared 4 bases from V and 4 bases from J, leaving 8 bases between. From germline, CDR1 is SQVTM and CDR2 ANQGSEA. Here the CDR3 DNA reads TGCAGCGTTGGTACGCTCGGAAACACCATATATTTT. It codes for CSVGTLGNTIYF.

V and J are TRBV2 and TRBJ2-2, with 14 bases aligning to TRBD2. J gave up 6 bases and V 7 bases, and 10 bases lay outside the gene matches. CDR3 length: 17 residues. Germline CDR1 SNHLY, CDR2 FYNNEI. This chain's CDR3 is CASTDGTSGSPAGELFF. The CDR3 DNA reads as TGTGCCAGCACTGATGGGACTAGCGGGAGTCCCGCCGGGGAGCTGTTTTTT.

The chain joins TRBV4-2 to TRBJ2-3, with D perhaps TRBD2 (6 bases). From germline, CDR1 is LGHNA and CDR2 YNFKEQ. Trimming took 0 bases from V and 10 from J, leaving 14 bases between them. The CDR3 totals 14 residues. CDR3 bases: TGTGCCAGCAGCCAAGAGACGGGGGTTTTTCCGCAGTATTTT. As protein: CASSQETGVFPQYF.

V gene TRBV28 combines with J gene TRBJ2-6; the D is unclear. The CDR3 extends over 15 amino acids. V lost 2 bases to trimming and J lost 1 base, with 6 bases between them. Germline V gene data show CDR1 as MDHEN and CDR2 as SYDVKM. The DNA of the CDR3 is TGTGCCAGCAGTTTAGAACAGTCTGGGGCCAACGTCCTGACTTTC. Amino acids: CASSLEQSGANVLTF.

This clone appeared once. The rearrangement links TRBV6-6 to TRBJ2-1; 7 positions match TRBD1. In germline, CDR1 is MNHNY, CDR2 SVGAGI (reference sequence). Trimming took 0 bases from V and 6 from J; bases not matched to a gene: 8. This CDR3 is 16 amino acids long. CDR3 protein: CASSYSSTGRRNEQFF. The CDR3 region has the DNA TGTGCCAGCAGTTACTCGTCGACAGGGCGGCGCAATGAGCAGTTCTTC.

Concerning this clone: The junction departs from germline at one end; a sequencing error may be responsible. This sequence joins TRBV15 and TRBJ1-1; TRBD1 might be the D (6 bases). The CDR3 covers 13 residues. Germline V gene data show CDR1 as LNHNV and CDR2 as YYDKDF (reference sequence). The CDR3 loop reads CATSRDRRREAFF. CDR3 bases: TGTGCCACCAGCCGAGACAGGAGGCGGGAAGCTTTCTTT.

The gene calls are TRBV9 and TRBJ2-3; tentatively, D is TRBD1 or TRBD2 (5 bases each). V was trimmed by 3 bases and J by 8 bases, leaving 10 bases between them. CDR1 is SGDLS and CDR2 is YYNGEE in the germline V gene. The CDR3 is 12 residues long. CDR3 DNA: TGTGCCAGCAGCGGGGACCTCGGTACGCAGTATTTT. It translates to CASSGDLGTQYF.

J is TRBJ2-5 and V is TRBV5-6; D is unclear. With the DNA end fitting TRBJ2-7 better, the J assignment may be wrong. The CDR3 is made up of 15 amino acids. Germline CDR1 is SGHDT and CDR2 is YYEEEE. CDR3 sequence reads: CASSLRAISSYEQYF. As DNA, the CDR3 is TGTGCCAGCAGCTTGCGGGCCATAAGCTCCTACGAGCAGTACTTC.

V gene TRBV5-4 combines with J gene TRBJ2-7; TRBD1 or TRBD2 may be the D gene (5 bases each). The CDR3 runs to 13 residues. The V gene's germline CDR1 is SGHNT and CDR2 YYREEE (reference sequence). The V gene lost 4 bases and the J gene lost 2 bases, with 10 bases spanning the gap. The CDR3 sequence is CASSPGAPYEQYF. DNA for the CDR3: TGTGCCAGCAGCCCCGGGGCCCCCTACGAGCAGTACTTC.

The chain recombines TRBV9 with TRBJ2-2; D unresolved. The CDR3 extends over 13 amino acids. The germline gives CDR1 SGDLS, CDR2 YYNGEE. V was pared by 4 bases and J by 2 bases, with 6 bases between. The CDR3 region has the DNA TGTGCCAGCAGCCCATCCAACACCGGGGAGCTGTTTTTT. Its translation: CASSPSNTGELFF.

This chain joins TRBV5-1 and TRBJ2-1; no firm D call. The germline V gene has CDR1 SGHRS and CDR2 YFSETQ. This CDR3 contains 14 residues. The V end lost 0 bases, the J end lost 5 bases, and 9 bases lay between the germline ends. In nucleotides, the CDR3 is TGCGCCAGCAGCTTGGGGACCCAGAACAATGAGCAGTTCTTC. Translating it yields CASSLGTQNNEQFF. The full variable domain, completed using reference TRBV5-1 and TRBJ2-1, is KAGVTQTPRYLIKTRGQQVTLSCSPISGHRSVSWYQQTPGQGLQFLFEYFSETQRNKGNFPGRFSGRQFSNSRSEMNVSTLELGDSALYLCASSLGTQNNEQFFGPGTRLTVL.

The chain carries TRBV4-1 and TRBJ2-7, with 12 positions matching TRBD2. This CDR3 comprises 15 residues. The trim removed 0 bases at V and 6 bases at J, leaving 3 bases unmatched. Germline assignment: CDR1 MGHRA and CDR2 YSYEKL. The CDR3 sequence: CASSQDLLAGGEQYF. The CDR3 bases are TGCGCCAGCAGCCAAGATTTACTAGCGGGAGGCGAGCAGTACTTC.

The V gene is TRBV19, the J gene TRBJ2-7; D uncertain. The CDR3 contains 11 residues. With 5 bases removed from V and 7 bases from J, the gap between germline ends came to 9 bases. CDR1 is LNHDA, CDR2 SQIVND, per germline (reference sequence). The CDR3 sequence is CASSSDGEQYF. CDR3 bases: TGTGCCAGTAGTTCCGATGGGGAGCAGTACTTC.

V gene TRBV10-3 combines with J gene TRBJ2-7; D gene unclear. CDR1 ENHRY and CDR2 SYGVKD come from the germline V gene. The CDR3 totals 11 residues. The V gene lost 3 bases and the J gene lost 7 bases, with 7 bases spanning the gap. CDR3 in amino acids: CAISDLYEQYF. The CDR3 DNA reads as TGTGCCATCAGTGATCTATATGAGCAGTACTTC.

This clone has only one observation. The V and J genes are TRBV28 and TRBJ2-1; D perhaps matches TRBD2 (5 bases). The ends were cut back, 9 bases at V and 4 bases at J, with 16 bases in the middle. Germline V lookup: CDR1 MDHEN, CDR2 SYDVKM. The CDR3 has 14 amino acids. The CDR3: CASNSEGLYNEQFF. DNA for the CDR3: TGTGCCAGTAACAGCGAGGGATTATACAATGAGCAGTTCTTC.

The CDR3 DNA reads TGTGCCAGCAGCTCACAGCGGGAACACGAGCAGTACTTC. Translating it yields CASSSQREHEQYF. This chain uses TRBV5-5 with TRBJ2-7; the match to TRBD2 covers 7 bases. The CDR3 extends over 13 amino acids. The germline CDR1 and CDR2 sequences are SGHKS and YYEKEE (reference sequence). The ends lost 3 bases at V and 5 bases at J; junction bases unmatched: 5.

The chain has TRBV19 and TRBJ2-1, with TRBD2 identical over 7 bases. Unmatched junction bases numbered 13, after V lost 3 bases and J lost 8 bases. There are 16 residues in the CDR3. Per the germline V gene, CDR1 is LNHDA and CDR2 is SQIVND (reference sequence). For the CDR3, the DNA is TGTGCCAGTAGTATCCGGGGTGGCGGGAGATTCGATGAGCAGTTCTTC. This encodes CASSIRGGGRFDEQFF.

This chain links TRBV11-2 with TRBJ2-4; D might be TRBD1 (6 bases). The CDR3 consists of 18 residues. CDR1 and CDR2 from the germline V gene are SGHAT and FQNNGV. Deletions cut 2 bases from V and 0 bases from J, with 17 bases between. The DNA of the CDR3 is TGTGCCAGCAGCTTAAACCCGGTGACAGGCTTAGCCAAAAACATTCAGTACTTC. Translation: CASSLNPVTGLAKNIQYF.

V usage is TRBV11-2 and J usage is TRBJ2-2, with D perhaps matching TRBD1 (5 bases). Trimming left V 6 bases short and J 4 bases short, with 18 bases between. This CDR3 has 16 amino acids. CDR1 and CDR2 from the germline V gene are SGHAT and FQNNGV. Here the CDR3 DNA reads TGTGCCAGCAGTACCAGTGTGACAGTTGCCACCGGGGAGCTGTTTTTT. It specifies CASSTSVTVATGELFF.